This T cell receptor (beta chain) was documented in a study of siplizumab effects on memory and regulatory T cells. TCRdb's table, derived via immunoSEQ multiplex PCR, lists solely in-frame clones and lacks some. The table lists 120,000 or so clones, just under 95% of them singletons, with around 1.3% in the top ten. The CDR3 is 14 amino acids. V lost 8 bases to trimming and J lost 6 bases; unmatched junction nucleotides: 10. Looked up from germline, CDR1 is SNHLY and CDR2 is FYNNEI. The rearrangement links TRBV2 to TRBJ2-5; 9 nucleotides line up with TRBD2. The sequenced sample was CD4+ T cells sorted from blood. This clonotype originated in a human donor in good health. This CDR3 is CASGTSGRGQTQYF. CDR3 nucleotides: TGTGCCAGCGGAACTAGCGGGCGGGGGCAGACCCAGTACTTC.